This T cell receptor beta chain stems from a study of tumor-infiltrating lymphocytes in primary liver carcinoma. Overall study context: Every sample contained roughly 3.65 to 7.5 million productive TCRbeta reads, and these numbers were similar from one tissue type to another.

About this clonotype itself: Its antigen is as yet unknown. One junction end disagrees with the germline gene, perhaps due to a read error.

Study-wide results and caveats: Relative to blood, tumors carried a significantly larger fraction of the repertoire in their top 250 clones (p = 0.039). Paired tumor-adjacent and tumor-blood samples overlapped less than tumor region pairs did.

Germline-derived CDR1 and CDR2 are SGHAT and FQNNGV. The CDR3 length is 15 residues. The researchers produced TCR beta cDNA from approximately 540 ng total RNA with a constant-region primer. A slightly modified ARM-PCR protocol with three nested multiplex PCR rounds produced these TCR beta libraries. Use of TRBV1-TRBV30 forward primers with a C-beta reverse primer characterized the first two PCR rounds, which lasted 10 cycles each. One entry per CDR3 protein, called by TCRdb with MiXCR from the multiplex PCR reads. Among some 130,000 distinct CDR3 sequences listed, about two thirds were seen once. Co-extraction of RNA and DNA was performed on about 19-32 mg of unsorted bulk tissue.

The receptor comes from a woman in her sixties with primary liver carcinoma and hepatitis B virus infection. This rearrangement joins TRBV11-2 to TRBJ1-2; tentative D call: TRBD1 (6 bases). Material: tumor-adjacent normal liver tissue. CDR3 sequence: CAGSLDPGANYGYTF. CDR3 bases: TGTGCCGGCAGCCTAGATCCAGGGGCCAACTATGGCTACACCTTC.